The 2 T cell receptor beta chains below were found in one sample sequenced in a study of Graves' ophthalmopathy and Graves' hyperthyroidism. Amplifying from RNA transcripts, the study obtained TCR beta CDR3 regions. Scientists carried out first-round RT-PCR using HTBI primers and then a second-round multiplex PCR. TCRdb ran MiXCR on the multiplex PCR reads and lists one entry per CDR3 protein. The table records some 350,000 distinct CDR3 sequences, approximately 18% of them present only once. Sequencing was carried out using peripheral blood. All receptors come from an adult woman with stable Graves' hyperthyroidism.

This clonotype was seen only a few times. This chain joins TRBV4-1 and TRBJ2-6; the D call may be TRBD1 or TRBD2 (5 bases each). The CDR3 is 18 residues long. Germline CDR1 is MGHRA and CDR2 is YSYEKL. V lost 5 bases, J lost 2 bases, and 19 bases lay in between. The CDR3 protein is CASSWTVQRGAGANVLTF. The DNA for the CDR3 is TGCGCCAGCAGCTGGACCGTTCAACGGGGCGCTGGGGCCAACGTCCTGACTTTC.

This clonotype was seen repeatedly, ten times or more. The chain couples TRBV7-9 to TRBJ2-5; D uncertain. The CDR3 is 13 amino acids. Between the trimmed V and J ends, which lost 0 bases and 1 base, there was a span of 3 bases. In germline, CDR1 is SEHNR, CDR2 FQNEAQ (reference sequence). The CDR3 DNA is TGTGCCAGCAGCTTAGCGCGCCAAGAGACCCAGTACTTC. It is translated as CASSLARQETQYF.